A single sample gave rise to the 30 T cell receptor beta chains below, sequenced in a study of blood T cell repertoires in COVID-19. The method was immunoSEQ multiplex PCR; TCRdb's version includes in-frame clones alone and lacks a portion of them. Of about 130,000 clones in the sample, under 85% were seen once. Sequenced material: peripheral blood. The receptors stem from a middle-aged man with active or convalescent COVID-19.

This clone was found once. The genes are TRBV30 and TRBJ2-1; possible D gene TRBD2, 7 bases. Germline V gene data show CDR1 as GTSNPN and CDR2 as SVGIG (reference sequence). This CDR3 is 14 amino acids long. V shed 4 bases and J shed 4 bases, with 14 bases lying between them. For the CDR3, the DNA is TGTGCCTGGAAACGGGGGGCCAGGTACAATGAGCAGTTCTTC. Translation: CAWKRGARYNEQFF.

The CDR3 is CATSRVVGGGQPQHF. CDR3 nucleotides: TGTGCCACCAGCAGAGTGGTGGGAGGGGGTCAGCCCCAGCATTTT. The chain employs TRBV15 and TRBJ1-5; tentative D call: TRBD1 (6 bases). The CDR3 is 15 residues long. The germline gives CDR1 LNHNV, CDR2 YYDKDF (reference sequence). Trimming shortened V by 1 base and J by 6 bases, and 13 bases separated the two germline ends.

In its sample, this clone was seen once. V usage is TRBV14 and J usage is TRBJ1-1; maybe TRBD1 (6 bases). Germline assignment: CDR1 SGHDN and CDR2 FVKESK. CDR3 size: 14 residues. Trimming cost V 0 bases and J 5 bases, with 10 bases left between them. For the CDR3, the DNA is TGTGCCAGCAGCCAAGACTCAGGGGAAACTGAAGCTTTCTTT. This translates into CASSQDSGETEAFF.

The chain employs TRBV3-1 (or the pseudogene TRBV3-2) and TRBJ2-5; the match to TRBD1 covers 9 bases. The CDR3 has 16 residues. J gave up 1 base and V 2 bases, and 5 bases lay outside the gene matches. CDR1 is LGHDT, CDR2 YNNKEL, per germline (reference sequence). CDR3 sequence (DNA): TGTGCCAGCAGCCAATCAGGGACAGGGCTCCAAGAGACCCAGTACTTC. This gives the protein CASSQSGTGLQETQYF.

The J gene is TRBJ2-7, the V gene TRBV12-3 or TRBV12-4; 9 positions match TRBD1. The J segment lost 7 bases and the V segment lost 6 bases, leaving 7 bases of the junction unmatched. This CDR3 spans 13 amino acids. The CDR3 sequence: CASSPGTGQEQYF. In DNA, the CDR3 is TGTGCCAGCAGCCCCGGGACAGGGCAAGAGCAGTACTTC.

The rearrangement uses TRBV4-3 and TRBJ1-5, with unresolved D. The V end lost 1 base, the J end lost 3 bases, and 4 bases lay between the germline ends. The CDR3 runs 13 residues. Germline V gene sequence: CDR1 LGHNA, CDR2 YSLEER. The CDR3 bases are TGCGCCAGCAGCCAAGTAGTCAATCAGCCCCAGCATTTT. Translating gives CASSQVVNQPQHF.

The rearrangement joins TRBV9 to TRBJ2-1, with 9 bases identical to TRBD1. Trimming at V came to 2 bases and at J to 8 bases, leaving 11 bases not matched to a gene. Germline CDR1 and CDR2: SGDLS and YYNGEE. The CDR3 runs to 16 residues. The CDR3 DNA reads as TGTGCCAGCAGCGTCCATCGGCGGGACAGGGTCGATGAGCAGTTCTTC. It translates to CASSVHRRDRVDEQFF.

The chain links TRBV3-1 (or the pseudogene TRBV3-2) to TRBJ1-3, with 8 positions matching TRBD1. CDR1 is LGHDT and CDR2 is YNNKEL in the germline V gene (reference sequence). J lost 3 bases, V lost 1 base, and 5 bases had no gene match. The length of the CDR3 is 16 residues. The DNA for the CDR3 is TGTGCCAGCAGCCAAGGCCAGGGGGCCGTTGGAAACACCATATATTTT. It yields the protein CASSQGQGAVGNTIYF.

In this sample, this clone turned up a few times. The chain has TRBV7-9 and TRBJ2-7; possible D gene TRBD2, 6 bases. Germline V gene data show CDR1 as SEHNR and CDR2 as FQNEAQ (reference sequence). The CDR3 spans 16 residues. V lost 1 base and J lost 2, with 15 bases in between. CDR3 sequence reads: CASSLESGLGTYEQYF. CDR3 coding DNA: TGTGCCAGCAGCTTAGAGTCGGGACTGGGGACCTACGAGCAGTACTTC. Full variable domain (rest looked up from reference TRBV7-9 and TRBJ2-7): DTGVSQNPRHKITKRGQNVTFRCDPISEHNRLYWYRQTLGQGPEFLTYFQNEAQLEKSRLLSDRFSAERPKGSFSTLEIQRTEQGDSAMYLCASSLESGLGTYEQYFGPGTRLTVT.

This clone was detected once. This chain joins TRBV9 and TRBJ2-3; 9 bases are a match to TRBD2. The germline V gene encodes CDR1 SGDLS and CDR2 YYNGEE. Trimming removed 1 base from V and 2 bases from J; junction bases left unmatched: 5. This CDR3 is built from 16 residues. The CDR3 region has the DNA TGTGCCAGCAGCGTAAGGGCTAGCGGGATCACAGATACGCAGTATTTT. This sequence encodes CASSVRASGITDTQYF.

The chain combines TRBV3-1 (or the pseudogene TRBV3-2) with TRBJ2-1, with D possibly being TRBD2 (5 bases). The CDR3 runs 13 residues. CDR1 and CDR2 (germline): LGHDT, YNNKEL (reference sequence). V dropped 3 bases and J dropped 7 bases, with 10 bases sitting between them. The CDR3 nucleotides are TGTGCCAGCAGCCAGGACTGGTTTAATGAGCAGTTCTTC. Its protein is CASSQDWFNEQFF.

The chain joins TRBV7-3 to TRBJ2-2, with 7 positions matching TRBD1. After removal of 1 base from V and 0 bases from J, the junction contained 8 bases not matched to a gene. The germline V gene has CDR1 SGHTA and CDR2 FQGTGA. CDR3 length: 18 amino acids. The CDR3 protein is CASSLNPTGNANTGELFF. CDR3 in DNA: TGTGCCAGCAGCTTAAACCCGACAGGGAACGCGAACACCGGGGAGCTGTTTTTT.

The chain combines TRBV9 with TRBJ2-1; TRBD1 matches 7 bases. The germline gives CDR1 SGDLS, CDR2 YYNGEE. This CDR3 is 16 amino acids long. V shed 4 bases, J shed 7 bases, and the junction held 14 bases outside the gene matches. This chain's CDR3 is CASSPSLGGPRNEQFF. CDR3 in DNA: TGTGCCAGCAGCCCGAGTCTAGGGGGCCCCAGGAATGAGCAGTTCTTC.

This sequence joins TRBV12-5 and TRBJ2-3; 8 nucleotides line up with TRBD2. Germline V CDR1 and CDR2: LGHNT, FRNRAP. Unmatched junction bases numbered 9, after V lost 6 bases and J lost 1 base. The CDR3 totals 16 residues. This CDR3 is CASGPPGLGGTDTQYF. The CDR3, as DNA: TGTGCTAGTGGACCGCCGGGACTAGGGGGCACAGATACGCAGTATTTT.

The gene calls are TRBV2 and TRBJ1-5; tentatively, D is TRBD1 (6 bases). The V end lost 2 bases, the J end lost 4 bases, and 12 bases lay between the germline ends. The CDR3 has 15 amino acids. The germline V gene encodes CDR1 SNHLY and CDR2 FYNNEI. This CDR3 is CASSERGYGNQPQHF. CDR3 nucleotides: TGTGCCAGCAGTGAAAGGGGGTATGGGAATCAGCCCCAGCATTTT.

The chain combines TRBV30 with TRBJ2-1, with 16 bases identical to TRBD2. CDR1 and CDR2 from the germline V gene are GTSNPN and SVGIG (reference sequence). The CDR3 is 18 residues long. V was pared by 2 bases and J by 2 bases, with 6 bases of the junction left unmatched. CDR3 sequence reads: CAWSRGLAGGQTYNEQFF. CDR3 DNA: TGTGCCTGGAGTAGGGGACTAGCGGGGGGGCAAACCTACAATGAGCAGTTCTTC.

This chain connects TRBV3-1 (or the pseudogene TRBV3-2) to TRBJ2-7, with TRBD1 identical over 12 bases. V dropped 1 base and J dropped 7; count of bases not matched to a gene: 8. The length of the CDR3 is 16 residues. CDR1 LGHDT and CDR2 YNNKEL come from the germline V gene (reference sequence). CDR3 coding DNA: TGTGCCAGCAGCCAAGGCGGGGGACAGGGGGCGCGAGAGCAGTACTTC. This encodes CASSQGGGQGAREQYF.

V usage is TRBV5-5 and J usage is TRBJ2-5, with 9 bases matching TRBD2. Germline V CDR1 and CDR2: SGHKS, YYEKEE (reference sequence). With 0 bases clipped from V and 5 bases from J, the junction kept 8 bases outside the gene matches. The CDR3 is 16 residues long. CDR3 DNA sequence: TGTGCCAGCAGCTTGGGGCTAGCGGGATTTTCGGAGACCCAGTACTTC. Translation gives CASSLGLAGFSETQYF.

The chain combines TRBV4-3 with TRBJ2-7, with D possibly being TRBD1 (5 bases). V lost 1 base to trimming and J lost 3 bases, with 7 bases between them. This CDR3 is built from 13 residues. The germline gives CDR1 LGHNA, CDR2 YSLEER. This CDR3 is CASSQGDSYEQYF. The CDR3 nucleotides read TGCGCCAGCAGCCAAGGAGACAGCTACGAGCAGTACTTC.

The chain links TRBV2 to TRBJ1-5, with D uncertain. CDR3 length: 15 residues. CDR1 is SNHLY, CDR2 FYNNEI, per germline. The V gene lost 1 base and the J gene lost 4 bases, with 11 bases spanning the gap. The CDR3 DNA reads TGTGCCAGCAGTGAAGACGGATTAGCAAATCAGCCCCAGCATTTT. This gives the protein CASSEDGLANQPQHF.

This clone was seen a few times. The chain joins TRBV6-2 or TRBV6-3 to TRBJ1-5; TRBD1 agrees at 8 bases. Per germline, CDR1 MNHEY and CDR2 SVGEGT. CDR3 length: 14 amino acids. The V segment lost 5 bases and the J segment 4 bases; nucleotides outside the gene matches: 4. CDR3 sequence reads: CASSHTGGNQPQHF. CDR3 DNA sequence: TGTGCCAGCAGTCATACAGGGGGGAATCAGCCCCAGCATTTT.

The chain carries TRBV3-1 (or the pseudogene TRBV3-2) and TRBJ2-1, with 9 positions matching TRBD1. Looked up from germline, CDR1 is LGHDT and CDR2 is YNNKEL (reference sequence). This CDR3 is built from 17 residues. Trimming removed 2 bases from V and 5 bases from J; junction bases left unmatched: 10. The CDR3 region is CASSQLSGTGSHNEQFF. The CDR3 nucleotides are TGTGCCAGCAGCCAATTATCCGGGACAGGGAGCCACAATGAGCAGTTCTTC.

The V and J genes are TRBV6-2 or TRBV6-3 and TRBJ2-3, with 10 bases lining up with TRBD1. Germline V gene lookup returns CDR1 MNHEY and CDR2 SVGEGT. V shed 6 bases and J 8 bases; nucleotides not matched to a gene: 14. The CDR3 is made up of 16 amino acids. This CDR3 reads CASSPGTGALHRTQYF. The CDR3, as DNA: TGTGCCAGCAGCCCCGGGACAGGGGCATTACATCGTACGCAGTATTTT.

A single count supports this clone. The chain has TRBV5-1 and TRBJ1-5, with TRBD1 matching 12 bases. Germline trimming cut 0 bases from V and 7 bases from J; bases unmatched to any gene: 5. Per germline, CDR1 SGHRS and CDR2 YFSETQ. CDR3 length equals 16 residues. The CDR3 nucleotides read TGCGCCAGCAGCTTGGAGGGGACAGGGGGCACCCAGCCCCAGCATTTT. This encodes CASSLEGTGGTQPQHF.

This chain connects TRBV18 to TRBJ1-4; D perhaps matches TRBD1 (6 bases). The length of the CDR3 is 15 residues. CDR1 is KGHSH and CDR2 is LQKENI in the germline V gene. V was shortened by 6 bases and J by 8 bases, with 19 bases between the two germline ends. In DNA form, the CDR3 reads TGTGCCAGCTCCACGCGACAGGAGGTTTGGGAAAAACTGTTTTTT. Protein sequence: CASSTRQEVWEKLFF.

The chain has TRBV12-3 or TRBV12-4 and TRBJ2-3; D unclear. Between the trimmed V and J ends, which lost 2 bases and 2 bases, there was a span of 5 bases. CDR3 length: 13 amino acids. CDR3 sequence reads: CASSLQVTDTQYF. In DNA form, the CDR3 reads TGTGCCAGCAGTTTACAGGTCACAGATACGCAGTATTTT.

This chain joins TRBV5-1 and TRBJ1-4, with D maybe TRBD1 (5 bases). Trimming removed 7 bases at V and 7 bases at J, with 17 bases between. The CDR3 is made up of 14 amino acids. The germline gives CDR1 SGHRS, CDR2 YFSETQ. CDR3 protein: CASGPGGSSEKLFF. DNA of the CDR3: TGCGCCAGCGGCCCCGGGGGGTCCTCTGAAAAACTGTTTTTT. The variable domain in full, completed from reference TRBV5-1 and TRBJ1-4, reads KAGVTQTPRYLIKTRGQQVTLSCSPISGHRSVSWYQQTPGQGLQFLFEYFSETQRNKGNFPGRFSGRQFSNSRSEMNVSTLELGDSALYLCASGPGGSSEKLFFGSGTQLSVL.

The chain uses TRBV24-1 and TRBJ1-3, with 8 bases identical to TRBD1. V was clipped by 3 bases and J by 1 base; unmatched bases: 4. Germline V gives CDR1 KGHDR, CDR2 SFDVKD. The CDR3 covers 16 residues. CDR3 sequence: CATSDGDRPSGNTIYF. DNA of the CDR3: TGTGCCACCAGTGATGGGGACAGGCCTTCTGGAAACACCATATATTTT.

The V call is TRBV5-6, the J call TRBJ1-5, with TRBD1 matching 10 bases. J was trimmed by 3 bases and V by 4 bases; bases with no gene match: 7. The CDR3 spans 16 residues. CDR1 and CDR2 from the germline V gene are SGHDT and YYEEEE. The CDR3 reads CASSRGQGVFNQPQHF. For the CDR3, the DNA is TGTGCCAGCAGCCGTGGACAGGGGGTTTTCAATCAGCCCCAGCATTTT.

The CDR3 DNA is TGTGCCAGCAGCCCGGGACTACCCAATGAGCAGTTCTTC. This sequence encodes CASSPGLPNEQFF. The rearrangement joins TRBV3-1 (or the pseudogene TRBV3-2) to TRBJ2-1; the match to TRBD2 covers 7 bases. With 4 bases clipped from V and 6 bases from J, the junction kept 3 bases outside the gene matches. Germline-derived CDR1 and CDR2 are LGHDT and YNNKEL (reference sequence). The CDR3 covers 13 residues.